This T cell receptor beta chain appears in the sequencing data of a study of T cell repertoires in cytomegalovirus infection. Background on the study: Public TCR beta signatures provided an indication of both CMV infection and a matching HLA type.

Of note for this clonotype: What it binds is unknown.

TCRdb reanalysed the reads using MiXCR and keeps one entry per CDR3 protein. The data show 250,000 or so distinct CDR3 sequences, 9.1% seen once. The germline gives CDR1 SNHLY, CDR2 FYNNEI. The CDR3 covers 15 residues. V shed 0 bases and J shed 4 bases, with 13 bases lying between them. Study observations and caveats: HLA-C-restricted TCR beta clonotypes specific for CMV led the ex vivo response.

This TCR was recovered from a human donor in good health (CMV status not recorded). Some clones in this sample may be carry-over from other donors' samples. This chain joins TRBV2 and TRBJ2-7; no firm D call. The specimen sequenced was PBMCs. The CDR3 loop reads CASSEALVALYEQYF. The DNA of the CDR3 is TGTGCCAGCAGTGAAGCGCTTGTTGCCCTTTACGAGCAGTACTTC.